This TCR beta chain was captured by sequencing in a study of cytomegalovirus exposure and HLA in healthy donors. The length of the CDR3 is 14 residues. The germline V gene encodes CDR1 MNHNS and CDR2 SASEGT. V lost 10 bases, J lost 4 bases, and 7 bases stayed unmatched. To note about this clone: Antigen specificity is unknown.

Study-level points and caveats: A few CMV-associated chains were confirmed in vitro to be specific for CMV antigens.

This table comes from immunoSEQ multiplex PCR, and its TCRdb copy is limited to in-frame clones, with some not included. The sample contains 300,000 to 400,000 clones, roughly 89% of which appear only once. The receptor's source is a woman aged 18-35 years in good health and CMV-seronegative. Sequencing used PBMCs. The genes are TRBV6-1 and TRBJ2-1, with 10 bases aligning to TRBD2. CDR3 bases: TGTGCCACCGAAGCGGGGGGGGATTACAATGAGCAGTTCTTC. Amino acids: CATEAGGDYNEQFF.